Here is one T cell receptor (beta chain) with its context. This sample was taken from a study of blood T cell repertoires in COVID-19. Libraries were prepared by immunoSEQ multiplex PCR; TCRdb keeps only in-frame clonotypes and omits some of them. The sample gives 160,000 or so clones, more than 75% of which show up once; about 5.6% is in the top ten. Trimming took 6 bases from V and 2 from J; bases not matched to a gene: 3. The CDR3 covers 13 residues. The germline gives CDR1 LNHDA, CDR2 SQIVND (reference sequence). Sequencing was done on a sample of PBMCs or T cells enriched from blood (not recorded which). The chain couples TRBV19 to TRBJ1-2, with 7 positions matching TRBD1. This clonotype was sampled from a middle-aged man who had recovered from COVID-19. DNA for the CDR3: TGTGCCAGTAGCTGGGACAGAAACTATGGCTACACCTTC. It translates to CASSWDRNYGYTF. The whole variable domain, remainder taken from reference TRBV19 and TRBJ1-2, is DGGITQSPKYLFRKEGQNVTLSCEQNLNHDAMYWYRQDPGQGLRLIYYSQIVNDFQKGDIAEGYSVSREKKESFPLTVTSAQKNPTAFYLCASSWDRNYGYTFGSGTRLTVV.